What follows are 9 T cell receptor beta chains derived from one specimen sequenced in a study of vaccination and CD4 T cells after COVID-19. Specified treatment: approximately 9-day PBMC culture with coronavirus spike peptide pools or control peptides (ViraFEST assay). These receptors lack a known antigen. Cultured CD4+ T-cell DNA underwent Oncomine TCR Beta short-read sequencing. TCRdb independently ran MiXCR on the PCR reads; one entry per CDR3 protein. Altogether 10,000 or so distinct CDR3 sequences are present, about half being singletons, with the ten largest covering 35% to 50%. The sequencing sample was made of CD4+ T cells from blood, cultured in vitro. The receptor source for this set is a human donor who had recovered from COVID-19.

V gene TRBV24-1 combines with J gene TRBJ2-1, with 9 bases matching TRBD1. Germline V CDR1 and CDR2: KGHDR, SFDVKD. With V trimmed by 3 bases and J by 8 bases, 16 bases remained unmatched. The CDR3 has 18 amino acids. The CDR3 spells CATSDRPRPGQGRDEQFF. The CDR3, as DNA: TGTGCCACCAGTGATAGGCCCCGACCGGGACAGGGTCGCGATGAGCAGTTCTTC.

The chain uses TRBV20-1 and TRBJ2-7, with D perhaps matching TRBD1 or TRBD2 (5 bases each). Trimming removed 3 bases at V and 1 base at J, with 16 bases between. The germline V gene has CDR1 DFQATT and CDR2 SNEGSKA (reference sequence). CDR3 length equals 15 residues. This chain's CDR3 is CSARVGTELSYEQYF. CDR3 DNA sequence: TGCAGTGCTAGGGTAGGGACGGAACTTTCCTACGAGCAGTACTTC.

The chain uses TRBV10-3 and TRBJ1-2; 7 bases map to TRBD1. The germline V gene has CDR1 ENHRY and CDR2 SYGVKD. The length of the CDR3 is 17 residues. The junction had 15 bases not matched to a gene; V was cut back by 6 bases and J by 2 bases. The CDR3: CAIRDRTGTRSNYGYTF. For the CDR3, the DNA is TGTGCCATCAGGGACCGGACAGGCACGCGCTCCAACTATGGCTACACCTTC.

V and J are TRBV10-3 and TRBJ2-2; D possibly matches TRBD1 or TRBD2 (5 bases each). Trimming took 3 bases from V and 5 from J, leaving 22 bases between them. CDR1 and CDR2 (germline): ENHRY, SYGVKD. This CDR3 comprises 18 residues. The CDR3 DNA reads TGTGCCATCAGTGACGTTAAGGATTGGGGGATTAATACCGGGGAGCTGTTTTTT. Translation: CAISDVKDWGINTGELFF.

CDR3 residues: CASSYDGIYGYTF. The CDR3 region has the DNA TGTGCCAGCAGTTACGACGGTATCTATGGCTACACCTTC. The rearrangement links TRBV6-5 to TRBJ1-2, with D unresolved. Between the trimmed V and J ends, which lost 2 bases and 4 bases, there was a span of 8 bases. CDR1 is MNHEY, CDR2 SVGAGI, per germline. The CDR3 loop spans 13 amino acids.

The chain employs TRBV2 and TRBJ1-5; D might be TRBD1 (5 bases). CDR1 SNHLY and CDR2 FYNNEI come from the germline V gene. V was clipped by 3 bases and J by 2 bases, with 11 bases between them. This CDR3 has 15 amino acids. In DNA, the CDR3 is TGTGCCAGCAGTGAGGTTGTGGGGGGCAATCAGCCCCAGCATTTT. Translating it yields CASSEVVGGNQPQHF.

The table lists this clonotype with a count of one. This sequence joins TRBV5-1 and TRBJ2-5; the D is unclear. The CDR3 has 14 amino acids. Germline CDR1 and CDR2: SGHRS and YFSETQ. Trimming cost V 4 bases and J 5 bases, with 15 bases left between them. CDR3 sequence reads: CASSPPGGIETQYF. CDR3 nucleotides: TGCGCCAGCAGCCCCCCGGGTGGGATTGAGACCCAGTACTTC. The variable domain in full, completed from reference TRBV5-1 and TRBJ2-5, reads KAGVTQTPRYLIKTRGQQVTLSCSPISGHRSVSWYQQTPGQGLQFLFEYFSETQRNKGNFPGRFSGRQFSNSRSEMNVSTLELGDSALYLCASSPPGGIETQYFGPGTRLLVL.

The CDR3 DNA reads TGTGCCAGCAGTTTACGAGCTTTCTTT. Translating it yields CASSLRAFF. The chain recombines TRBV6-5 with TRBJ1-1; D gene uncertain. Germline V gene sequence: CDR1 MNHEY, CDR2 SVGAGI. This CDR3 contains 9 residues. Trimming removed 4 bases at V and 10 bases at J, with 4 bases between.

The chain has TRBV20-1 and TRBJ2-1, with TRBD2 matching over 8 bases. Germline values: CDR1 DFQATT, CDR2 SNEGSKA (reference sequence). The CDR3 runs 14 residues. The ends lost 3 bases at V and 6 bases at J; junction bases unmatched: 7. The CDR3, as DNA: TGCAGTGCTAGTAGAACTAGCGGAAGCAATGAGCAGTTCTTC. Translated: CSASRTSGSNEQFF.